This TCR beta chain was retrieved from a study of cytotoxic CD8 clonotypes in ibrutinib-treated CLL. Note on this clone: Its antigen is currently unknown.

Here immunoSEQ multiplex PCR was the method, and the copy in TCRdb shows in-frame clones only, minus some. This table holds 60,000 to 65,000 clones, roughly 50% found once. The V gene end was trimmed by 2 bases and the J gene end by 10 bases; junction bases not matched to a gene: 9. This CDR3 has 14 residues. From germline, CDR1 is MNHEY and CDR2 SVGAGI. Study-level points and caveats: Before falling back toward baseline at progression, clonality had risen at the time of ibrutinib response. Public clonotypes, rarely seen, contracted or held steady on treatment. Progressing and sustained-remission patients had different sampling times.

The sample was PBMCs, taken after 12 months of ibrutinib treatment. The sequence derives from a human donor with chronic lymphocytic leukemia. This chain links TRBV6-5 with TRBJ2-5, with 8 bases lining up with TRBD2. The CDR3 coding sequence is TGTGCCAGCAGTTACCAAGCGGGAGTAGTGATCCAGTACTTC. Amino acids: CASSYQAGVVIQYF.